This T cell receptor (beta chain) was obtained from a study of blood T cells in healthy people across ages. Alongside a J-beta primer mix, a sample-barcoded 5' primer served in a second PCR lasting about 7 to 11 cycles. Using its own MiXCR run on the 5' RACE reads, TCRdb lists one record per CDR3 protein. The sample lists approximately 810,000 distinct CDR3 sequences, roughly 35% occurring once. Every donor provided 9.5 to 10 milliliters of peripheral blood. This CDR3 has 10 amino acids. V dropped 6 bases and J dropped 8 bases, with 5 bases sitting between them. The table lists this clonotype with many counts. Its target is unknown. General study findings and limits: Estimated diversity across one million T cells was deemed an underestimate. Long-lived donors had more naive CD4+ cells and higher diversity than aged donors.

Sequenced input: blood. The source is a man younger than 35 in good health. The V call is TRBV12-3 or TRBV12-4, the J call TRBJ2-1; D gene uncertain. The CDR3 DNA reads as TGTGCCAGCAGCGGGCATGAGCAGTTCTTC. This encodes CASSGHEQFF.